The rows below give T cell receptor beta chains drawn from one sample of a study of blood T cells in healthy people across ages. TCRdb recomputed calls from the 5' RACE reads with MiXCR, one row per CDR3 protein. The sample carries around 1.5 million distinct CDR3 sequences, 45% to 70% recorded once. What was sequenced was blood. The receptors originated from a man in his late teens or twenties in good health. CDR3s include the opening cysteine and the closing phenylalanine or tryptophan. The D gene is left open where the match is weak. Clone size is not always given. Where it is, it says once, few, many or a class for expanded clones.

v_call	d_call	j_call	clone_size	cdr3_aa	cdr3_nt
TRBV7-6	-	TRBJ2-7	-	CASSKGDRSYEQYF	TGTGCCAGCAGCAAAGGGGACCGCTCCTACGAGCAGTACTTC
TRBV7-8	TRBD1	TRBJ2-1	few	CASSGTGQGFDEQFF	TGTGCCAGCAGCGGCACGGGACAGGGCTTCGATGAGCAGTTCTTC
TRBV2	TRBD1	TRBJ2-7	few	CASLQGQSYEQYF	TGTGCCAGTTTACAGGGGCAGTCCTACGAGCAGTACTTC
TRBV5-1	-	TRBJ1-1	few	CASTFGDISSPREAFF	TGCGCCAGCACCTTCGGGGACATCAGCTCCCCACGCGAAGCTTTCTTT
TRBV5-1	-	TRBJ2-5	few	CASSSTLGAQETQYF	TGCGCCAGCAGCAGTACCTTAGGGGCCCAAGAGACCCAGTACTTC
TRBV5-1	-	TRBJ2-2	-	CASSHGTVNTGELFF	TGCGCCAGCAGCCATGGGACGGTGAACACCGGGGAGCTGTTTTTT
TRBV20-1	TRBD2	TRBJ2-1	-	CSAKTSGPSYNEQFF	TGCAGTGCTAAGACTAGCGGGCCTTCCTACAATGAGCAGTTCTTC
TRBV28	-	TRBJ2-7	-	CASTIGHYEQYF	TGTGCCAGCACTATTGGCCACTACGAGCAGTACTTC
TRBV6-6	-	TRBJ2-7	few	CASSYTGQEQYF	TGTGCCAGCAGTTACACCGGACAAGAGCAGTACTTC
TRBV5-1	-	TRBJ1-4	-	CASSLWGTNEKLFF	TGCGCCAGCAGCTTATGGGGAACTAATGAAAAACTGTTTTTT
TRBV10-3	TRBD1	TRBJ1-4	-	CAIRDGQGGEKLFF	TGTGCCATCAGGGACGGACAGGGAGGGGAAAAACTGTTTTTT
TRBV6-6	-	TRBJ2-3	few	CASSYPPEPVTDTQYF	TGTGCCAGCAGTTACCCCCCAGAACCAGTCACAGATACGCAGTATTTT
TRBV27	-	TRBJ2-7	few	CASAPRGPSSSYEQYF	TGTGCCAGCGCCCCGCGGGGGCCCTCCTCCTCCTACGAGCAGTACTTC
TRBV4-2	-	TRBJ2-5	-	CASSQQGPMVTQYF	TGTGCCAGCAGCCAGCAGGGTCCGATGGTGACCCAGTACTTC
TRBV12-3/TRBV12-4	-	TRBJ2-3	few	CAMRSSTDTQYF	TGTGCCATGAGATCTAGCACAGATACGCAGTATTTT
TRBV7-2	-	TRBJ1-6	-	CASSLEPRDSPLHF	TGTGCCAGCAGCTTAGAACCTAGGGATTCACCCCTCCACTTT
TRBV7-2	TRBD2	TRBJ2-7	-	CASSPSGDSREQYF	TGTGCCAGCAGCCCTAGCGGGGATTCGCGCGAGCAGTACTTC
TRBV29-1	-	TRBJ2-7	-	CSVYRAGSPEQYF	TGCAGCGTTTACAGGGCCGGGTCCCCCGAGCAGTACTTC
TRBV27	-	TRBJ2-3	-	CASSLFVRRGSSTDTQYF	TGTGCCAGCAGTTTATTTGTGCGTCGTGGCTCCAGCACAGATACGCAGTATTTT
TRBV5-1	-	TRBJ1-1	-	CASSWTTATEAFF	TGCGCCAGCAGCTGGACTACAGCCACTGAAGCTTTCTTT
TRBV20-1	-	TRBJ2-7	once	CSAEFGDEQYF	TGCAGTGCAGAATTCGGGGACGAGCAGTACTTC
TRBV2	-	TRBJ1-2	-	CASSPQVATYGYTF	TGTGCCAGCAGTCCACAAGTTGCGACCTATGGCTACACCTTC
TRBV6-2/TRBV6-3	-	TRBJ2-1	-	CASSWQETQFF	TGTGCCAGCAGTTGGCAAGAGACCCAGTTCTTC
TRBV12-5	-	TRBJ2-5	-	CASGPSSVGEQYF	TGTGCTAGTGGTCCCTCGTCTGTGGGAGAGCAGTACTTC
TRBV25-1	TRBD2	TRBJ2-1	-	CASSVLAGVLNEQFF	TGTGCCAGCAGCGTTTTAGCGGGAGTACTAAATGAGCAGTTCTTC
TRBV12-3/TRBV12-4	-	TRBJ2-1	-	CASAAGSNEQFF	TGTGCCAGCGCCGCGGGGTCCAATGAGCAGTTCTTC
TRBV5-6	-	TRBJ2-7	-	CASSYGQTHYEQYF	TGTGCCAGCAGCTACGGACAGACACACTACGAGCAGTACTTC
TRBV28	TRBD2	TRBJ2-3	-	CASRRLAGGLDTQYF	TGTGCCAGCAGACGACTAGCGGGAGGATTAGATACGCAGTATTTT
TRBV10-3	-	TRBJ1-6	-	CAISEGINSPLHF	TGTGCCATCAGTGAGGGGATTAATTCACCCCTCCACTTT
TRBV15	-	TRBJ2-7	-	CATSRARQQGYEQYF	TGTGCCACCAGCAGAGCTCGACAGCAGGGCTACGAGCAGTACTTC
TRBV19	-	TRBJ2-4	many	CASKISGSNIQYF	TGTGCCAGTAAGATTTCAGGGTCGAACATTCAGTACTTC
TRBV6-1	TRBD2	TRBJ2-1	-	CASRGPGLGRNEQFF	TGTGCCAGCAGGGGGCCGGGACTAGGGAGAAATGAGCAGTTCTTC
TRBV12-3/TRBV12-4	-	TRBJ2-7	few	CASSLAPQNSYEQYF	TGTGCCAGCAGTTTGGCCCCACAGAACTCCTACGAGCAGTACTTC
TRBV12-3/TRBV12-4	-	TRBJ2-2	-	CASSFVFTGELFF	TGTGCCAGCAGTTTTGTCTTCACCGGGGAGCTGTTTTTT
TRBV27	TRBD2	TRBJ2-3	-	CASSRGTSGSRDTQYF	TGTGCCAGCAGTCGCGGGACTAGCGGGAGTCGGGATACGCAGTATTTT
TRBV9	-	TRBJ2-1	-	CASSVGLINNEQFF	TGTGCCAGCAGCGTAGGCCTAATTAACAATGAGCAGTTCTTC
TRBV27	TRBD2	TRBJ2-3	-	CASSLRLAGGDDTQYF	TGTGCCAGCAGTTTGAGACTAGCGGGAGGGGATGATACGCAGTATTTT
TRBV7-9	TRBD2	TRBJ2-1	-	CASSSGGADPDEQFF	TGTGCCAGCAGCTCCGGGGGGGCCGACCCCGATGAGCAGTTCTTC
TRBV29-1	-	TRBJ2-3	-	CSVYSSAASSNTQYF	TGCAGCGTTTATTCTAGCGCCGCCTCGAGTAATACGCAGTATTTT
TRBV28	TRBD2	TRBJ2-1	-	CACSTSAGYEQFF	TGTGCCTGCAGCACTTCAGCGGGGTATGAGCAGTTCTTC
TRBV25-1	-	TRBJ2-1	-	CASSDIGGGEQFF	TGTGCCAGCAGTGATATAGGGGGTGGTGAGCAGTTCTTC
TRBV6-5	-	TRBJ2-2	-	CASSYGTGNAGELFF	TGTGCCAGCAGTTATGGTACAGGGAACGCCGGGGAGCTGTTTTTT
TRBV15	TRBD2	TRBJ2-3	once	CATSSGTSGGEDTQYF	TGTGCCACCAGCAGTGGGACTAGCGGGGGAGAAGATACGCAGTATTTT
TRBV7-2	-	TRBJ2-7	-	CASSLGGIGGTSYEQYF	TGTGCCAGCAGTCTTGGAGGTATCGGGGGAACCTCCTACGAGCAGTACTTC
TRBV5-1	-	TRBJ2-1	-	CASSVRSHSYNEQFF	TGCGCCAGCAGCGTCCGGTCACACTCCTACAATGAGCAGTTCTTC
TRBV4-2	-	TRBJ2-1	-	CASSQDLRTVRFF	TGTGCCAGCAGCCAAGATCTTAGGACAGTTAGGTTCTTC
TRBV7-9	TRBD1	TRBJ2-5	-	CASSPTTGEKQETQYF	TGTGCCAGCAGCCCAACGACAGGGGAGAAGCAAGAGACCCAGTACTTC
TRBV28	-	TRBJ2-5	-	CASNGSQRETQYF	TGTGCCAGCAATGGCTCCCAGAGAGAGACCCAGTACTTC
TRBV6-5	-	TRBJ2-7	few	CASSFGYRVDEQYF	TGTGCCAGCAGTTTCGGCTACAGGGTCGACGAGCAGTACTTC
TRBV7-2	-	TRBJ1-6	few	CASSLGGGSYNSPLHF	TGTGCCAGCAGCTTAGGGGGGGGCTCCTATAATTCACCCCTCCACTTT
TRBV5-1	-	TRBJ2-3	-	CASSLAATGTDTQYF	TGCGCCAGCAGCTTGGCTGCGACGGGGACAGATACGCAGTATTTT
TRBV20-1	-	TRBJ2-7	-	CSASRLVYSDEQYF	TGCAGTGCTAGTCGGCTAGTATACTCGGACGAGCAGTACTTC